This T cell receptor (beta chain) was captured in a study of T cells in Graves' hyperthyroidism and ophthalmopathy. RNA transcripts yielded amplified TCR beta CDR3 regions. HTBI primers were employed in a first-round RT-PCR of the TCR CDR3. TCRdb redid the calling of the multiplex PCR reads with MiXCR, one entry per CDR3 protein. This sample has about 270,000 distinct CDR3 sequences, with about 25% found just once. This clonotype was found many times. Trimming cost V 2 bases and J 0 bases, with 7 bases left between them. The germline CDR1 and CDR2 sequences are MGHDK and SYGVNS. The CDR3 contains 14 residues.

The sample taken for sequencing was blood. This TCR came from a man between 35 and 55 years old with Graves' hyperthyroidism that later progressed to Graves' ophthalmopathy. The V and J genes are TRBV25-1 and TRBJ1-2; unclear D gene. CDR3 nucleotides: TGTGCCAGCAGTGAACTCGACGCTAACTATGGCTACACCTTC. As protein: CASSELDANYGYTF.